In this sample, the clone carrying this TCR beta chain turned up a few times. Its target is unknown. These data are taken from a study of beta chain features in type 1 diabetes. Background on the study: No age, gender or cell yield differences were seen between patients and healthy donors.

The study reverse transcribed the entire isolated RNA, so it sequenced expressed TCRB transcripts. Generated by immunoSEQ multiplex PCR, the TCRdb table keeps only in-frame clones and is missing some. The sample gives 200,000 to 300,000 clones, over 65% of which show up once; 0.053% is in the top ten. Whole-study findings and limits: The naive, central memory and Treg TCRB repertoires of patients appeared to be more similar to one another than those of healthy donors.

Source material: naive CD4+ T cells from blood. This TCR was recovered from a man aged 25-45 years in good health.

CDR3 DNA: TGTGCCTTCCACCGGGTTACCCCCAGGTTGGGGAGGTATGAGCAGTACTTC. It codes for CAFHRVTPRLGRYEQYF. The chain carries TRBV30 and TRBJ2-7; a possible D gene is TRBD2 (6 bases). The V end was cut by 7 bases, the J end by 7 bases, with 32 bases between. Germline loops: CDR1 GTSNPN, CDR2 SVGIG (reference sequence). The length of the CDR3 is 17 residues.